The 9 T cell receptor beta chains below come from one sample, sequenced in a study of blood T cell repertoires in COVID-19. Some clones are missing from TCRdb's copy, which holds only in-frame ones; the method was immunoSEQ multiplex PCR. Of some 250,000 clones listed, approximately 80% were seen once; the top ten hold 3.4%. Sequenced input: peripheral blood. The receptors derive from a young woman with acute or convalescent COVID-19.

The V call is TRBV4-2, the J call TRBJ2-1, with D maybe TRBD1 (5 bases). The germline gives CDR1 LGHNA, CDR2 YNFKEQ. Trimming took 2 bases from V and 4 from J, leaving 18 bases between them. CDR3 length: 17 residues. CDR3 region: CASSQQGHRGFYNEQFF. The CDR3 DNA reads as TGTGCCAGCAGCCAACAGGGTCATAGGGGATTTTACAATGAGCAGTTCTTC.

This chain connects TRBV7-9 to TRBJ1-3; D may be TRBD1 (5 bases). Germline CDR1 and CDR2: SEHNR and FQNEAQ (reference sequence). This CDR3 has 13 residues. Deletions cut 4 bases from V and 3 bases from J, with 7 bases between. The CDR3 protein is CASSSRGGNTIYF. In nucleotides, the CDR3 is TGTGCCAGCAGCTCTAGGGGTGGAAACACCATATATTTT.

The rearrangement joins TRBV6-5 to TRBJ2-3, with a possible D match to TRBD1 (5 bases). CDR3 length equals 15 residues. Trimming left V 5 bases short and J 0 bases short, with 12 bases between. CDR1 MNHEY and CDR2 SVGAGI come from the germline V gene. The CDR3 bases are TGTGCCAGCAGTAAACAGGTCCCTAGCACAGATACGCAGTATTTT. This codes for CASSKQVPSTDTQYF.

V and J are TRBV28 and TRBJ2-5; no definite D call. Germline-derived CDR1 and CDR2 are MDHEN and SYDVKM. The CDR3 loop spans 14 amino acids. V lost 10 bases to trimming and J lost 5 bases, with 20 bases between them. In DNA form, the CDR3 reads TGTGCCACCACCAGAAACAGAATCAAGGAGACCCAGTACTTC. It translates to CATTRNRIKETQYF.

The chain couples TRBV6-5 to TRBJ2-3; 8 bases map to TRBD2. The CDR3 runs 15 residues. V trimming: 5 bases; J trimming: 5 bases; junction bases outside the gene matches: 9. Germline V lookup: CDR1 MNHEY, CDR2 SVGAGI. For the CDR3, the DNA is TGTGCCAGCAGTCTACAAGCGGGAGCTATAGATACGCAGTATTTT. Translating it yields CASSLQAGAIDTQYF.

V gene TRBV19 combines with J gene TRBJ2-7; D ambiguous. The CDR3 totals 16 residues. Trimming cost V 4 bases and J 4 bases, with 20 bases left between them. From germline, CDR1 is LNHDA and CDR2 SQIVND (reference sequence). The CDR3 coding sequence is TGTGCCAGTAGTACCCTAGGCGGATTACGGAGATACGAGCAGTACTTC. It is translated as CASSTLGGLRRYEQYF.

The gene calls are TRBV19 and TRBJ2-1; 13 nucleotides align to TRBD2. V was clipped by 6 bases and J by 7 bases; unmatched bases: 3. CDR3 size: 14 residues. CDR1 is LNHDA, CDR2 SQIVND, per germline (reference sequence). The CDR3 DNA reads as TGTGCCAGTAGGGGACTAGCGGGAAGGAATGAGCAGTTCTTC. This encodes CASRGLAGRNEQFF. The full variable domain, with the rest looked up from reference TRBV19 and TRBJ2-1, is DGGITQSPKYLFRKEGQNVTLSCEQNLNHDAMYWYRQDPGQGLRLIYYSQIVNDFQKGDIAEGYSVSREKKESFPLTVTSAQKNPTAFYLCASRGLAGRNEQFFGPGTRLTVL.

Details on this clone: The sample carries other DNA sequences with the same CDR3. The chain carries TRBV28 and TRBJ2-2; TRBD2 is a possible D gene (6 bases). CDR3 length: 12 residues. Germline CDR1 reads MDHEN; CDR2 reads SYDVKM. V lost 7 bases, J lost 5 bases, and 8 bases lay in between. The CDR3 region has the DNA TGTGCCAGCATGGGGGGAACCGGGGAGCTGTTTTTT. It yields the protein CASMGGTGELFF.

The chain employs TRBV6-5 and TRBJ2-7; TRBD1 agrees at 8 bases. The V gene end was trimmed by 5 bases and the J gene end by 2 bases; junction bases not matched to a gene: 8. Germline V gene sequence: CDR1 MNHEY, CDR2 SVGAGI. The CDR3 has 15 amino acids. CDR3 nucleotide sequence: TGTGCCAGCAGTCCTAACCAGGGGGCCACCTACGAGCAGTACTTC. The encoded protein is CASSPNQGATYEQYF.